This T cell receptor beta chain was profiled in a study of blood T cell repertoires in COVID-19. The CDR3 runs 18 residues. Trimming took 0 bases from V and 4 from J; bases not matched to a gene: 11. Germline V gene data show CDR1 as SGDLS and CDR2 as YYNGEE. Sequencing used immunoSEQ multiplex PCR; TCRdb keeps in-frame clones, though not all of them. There are 260,000 or so clones in the sample; roughly 80% occur only once, and over 3.5% lies in the top ten. The specimen was peripheral blood. The chain uses TRBV9 and TRBJ2-1; 9 nucleotides align to TRBD2. The clonotype originates from a woman in her seventies with acute or convalescent COVID-19. CDR3 residues: CASSVGISGGTNYNEQFF. The CDR3 region has the DNA TGTGCCAGCAGCGTAGGAATTAGCGGGGGTACCAATTACAATGAGCAGTTCTTC.